The 10 T cell receptor beta chains below come from one sample, sequenced in a study of response to subunit inactivated influenza vaccine. TCRdb re-called the RT-PCR reads with MiXCR, one entry per CDR3 protein. The sample has 500,000 or so distinct CDR3 sequences; approximately 11% are singletons. Sample: PBMCs from blood, taken more than 35 days after vaccination. All receptors derive from a man between 45 and 60 years old who received an inactivated influenza vaccine.

The chain links TRBV29-1 to TRBJ2-1; possibly TRBD1 for D (5 bases). The CDR3 spans 12 residues. Germline CDR1 is SQVTM and CDR2 is ANQGSEA. V was shortened by 4 bases and J by 8 bases, with 12 bases between the two germline ends. CDR3 coding DNA: TGCAGCGTTGGGGGCGGCTTCGATGAGCAGTTCTTC. Residues: CSVGGGFDEQFF.

The rearrangement links TRBV29-1 to TRBJ2-3, with 12 bases fitting TRBD2. CDR3 length: 15 residues. The V gene end was trimmed by 7 bases and the J gene end by 1 base; junction bases not matched to a gene: 6. Germline CDR1 is SQVTM and CDR2 is ANQGSEA. Here the CDR3 DNA reads TGCAGCGCCCGGCGACTAGCGGGAGGCACAGATACGCAGTATTTT. This encodes CSARRLAGGTDTQYF.

This clonotype was counted at least ten times. The chain couples TRBV6-5 to TRBJ2-1; weak D call: TRBD1 (6 bases). Germline V gene lookup returns CDR1 MNHEY and CDR2 SVGAGI. V shed 2 bases and J shed 4 bases, with 15 bases lying between them. CDR3 length: 16 residues. The CDR3 sequence is CASSYRRQVVYNEQFF. CDR3 in DNA: TGTGCCAGCAGTTACCGAAGACAGGTAGTGTACAATGAGCAGTTCTTC.

A few counts support this clonotype. The genes are TRBV2 and TRBJ2-7; D is ambiguous. CDR3 length: 14 residues. Deletions cut 6 bases from V and 3 bases from J, with 15 bases between. Germline V gives CDR1 SNHLY, CDR2 FYNNEI. CDR3 sequence (DNA): TGTGCCAGCAGAGAGTTTGGAAATTTCTACGAGCAGTACTTC. Translating gives CASREFGNFYEQYF.

This clonotype was picked up many times. The V call is TRBV7-2, the J call TRBJ2-3; the match to TRBD2 covers 11 bases. V gave up 2 bases and J gave up 4 bases; unmatched junction bases: 5. The CDR3 is made up of 16 amino acids. Germline CDR1 and CDR2: SGHTA and FQGNSA. CDR3 region: CASSLRLAGGSDTQYF. The CDR3 DNA follows: TGTGCCAGCAGCTTACGGCTAGCGGGGGGCTCAGATACGCAGTATTTT.

The gene calls are TRBV20-1 and TRBJ1-1; TRBD1 is a possible D gene (5 bases). The germline gives CDR1 DFQATT, CDR2 SNEGSKA (reference sequence). The CDR3 is 12 amino acids. The V end lost 8 bases, the J end lost 0 bases, and 10 bases lay between the germline ends. The CDR3 protein is CSTRDLNTEAFF. CDR3 in DNA: TGCAGTACCAGGGACTTGAACACTGAAGCTTTCTTT.

At least ten counts were recorded for this clonotype. The chain couples TRBV7-9 to TRBJ2-1; TRBD1 is a possible D gene (6 bases). Germline V CDR1 and CDR2: SEHNR, FQNEAQ (reference sequence). The CDR3 contains 15 residues. Trimming left V 5 bases short and J 9 bases short, with 20 bases between. For the CDR3, the DNA is TGTGCCAGCAGCCCAGCACGACAGGCCTTGGGTGAGCAGTTCTTC. It encodes CASSPARQALGEQFF.

This clonotype showed up just a few times. The rearrangement links TRBV20-1 to TRBJ2-7; unclear D gene. V gave up 3 bases and J gave up 1 base, with 7 bases separating them. The CDR3 contains 12 residues. CDR1 is DFQATT, CDR2 SNEGSKA, per germline (reference sequence). CDR3 bases: TGCAGTGCTAGTGTAAGTTCCTACGAGCAGTACTTC. This sequence encodes CSASVSSYEQYF.

Only a few counts were recorded for this clonotype. The chain is built from TRBV20-1 and TRBJ2-1; no clear D. The germline CDR1 and CDR2 sequences are DFQATT and SNEGSKA (reference sequence). The CDR3 length is 15 residues. The V and J ends lost 1 base and 2 bases respectively, with 12 bases between them. The CDR3 spells CSARAGGMPYNEQFF. DNA for the CDR3: TGCAGTGCTAGAGCGGGCGGAATGCCCTACAATGAGCAGTTCTTC.

The table lists this clonotype with many counts. The V call is TRBV5-1, the J call TRBJ2-7, with D possibly matching TRBD2 (5 bases). Germline CDR1 and CDR2: SGHRS and YFSETQ. Trimming removed 0 bases at V and 3 bases at J, with 7 bases between. CDR3 size: 13 residues. The CDR3 nucleotides are TGCGCCAGCAGCTTGGCGGGGATCTACGAGCAGTACTTC. This encodes CASSLAGIYEQYF.